This passage covers 12 T cell receptor beta chains from one sample sequenced in a study of graft-versus-host responses after intestinal transplantation. TCRdb's copy holds only in-frame clones and misses some; the assay was immunoSEQ multiplex PCR. The repertoire holds 130,000 to 150,000 clones, with around 90% as singletons. These receptors lack a known antigen. Source: unstimulated CD4+ T cells sorted from spleen or lymph node cells, taken before intestinal transplant. The receptors come from a human donor who received an intestinal transplant.

This chain links TRBV5-1 with TRBJ2-1; tentative D call: TRBD1 (5 bases). V lost 5 bases to trimming and J lost 6 bases, with 12 bases between them. Germline values: CDR1 SGHRS, CDR2 YFSETQ. The CDR3 spans 13 residues. CDR3 sequence (DNA): TGCGCCAGCAGGAGCCTTAGGGGCAATGAGCAGTTCTTC. Translated, it gives CASRSLRGNEQFF.

The chain links TRBV7-9 to TRBJ1-4, with TRBD1 identical over 7 bases. Germline V CDR1 and CDR2: SEHNR, FQNEAQ (reference sequence). The CDR3 loop spans 15 amino acids. V lost 2 bases, J lost 0 bases, and 0 bases stayed unmatched. In DNA form, the CDR3 reads TGTGCCAGCAGCTTACAGGGGGCAACTAATGAAAAACTGTTTTTT. Its protein product is CASSLQGATNEKLFF.

Concerning this clone: Other DNA sequences of this sample code for an identical CDR3. CDR3 sequence reads: CASNYSPSNYGYTF. The CDR3 DNA sequence: TGTGCCAGCAACTATTCTCCTTCTAACTATGGCTACACCTTC. This chain uses TRBV11-2 with TRBJ1-2; D call uncertain. The V gene's germline CDR1 is SGHAT and CDR2 FQNNGV. V shed 7 bases and J shed 0 bases, with 12 bases lying between them. The CDR3 is 14 residues long.

V gene TRBV2 combines with J gene TRBJ1-4, with 10 bases identical to TRBD1. V was pared by 7 bases and J by 10 bases, with 9 bases of the junction left unmatched. In germline, CDR1 is SNHLY, CDR2 FYNNEI. The CDR3 sequence is 14 residues long. CDR3 in amino acids: CASTSGTGEGKLFF. CDR3 bases: TGTGCCAGCACCTCCGGGACAGGGGAAGGAAAACTGTTTTTT. Using reference TRBV2 and TRBJ1-4 for the parts outside the CDR3, the full variable domain is EPEVTQTPSHQVTQMGQEVILRCVPISNHLYFYWYRQILGQKVEFLVSFYNNEISEKSEIFDDQFSVERPDGSNFTLKIRSTKLEDSAMYFCASTSGTGEGKLFFGSGTQLSVL.

V gene TRBV6-1 combines with J gene TRBJ2-3, with 8 bases aligning to TRBD1. CDR1 is MNHNS, CDR2 SASEGT, per germline. Trimming took 8 bases from V and 3 from J; bases not matched to a gene: 7. The CDR3 is 14 residues long. The CDR3 protein is CASAHRQGTDTQYF. The CDR3 coding sequence is TGTGCCAGCGCTCATCGACAGGGGACAGATACGCAGTATTTT.

V is TRBV6-4 and J is TRBJ2-5; 12 bases map to TRBD2. Germline V lookup: CDR1 MRHNA, CDR2 SNTAGT. Trimming cost V 7 bases and J 5 bases; bases outside gene matches: 17. CDR3 length: 18 amino acids. Here the CDR3 DNA reads TGTGCCAGCACGGAGAAACTAGCGGGAGGTTTTAATTATGAGACCCAGTACTTC. Translation: CASTEKLAGGFNYETQYF.

The V call is TRBV11-3, the J call TRBJ2-1; no definite D call. Per the germline V gene, CDR1 is SGHNT and CDR2 is YENEEA. The CDR3 length is 12 residues. V lost 1 base, J lost 7 bases, and 5 bases lay in between. CDR3: CASSLGLNEQFF. The CDR3 coding sequence is TGTGCCAGCAGCTTAGGCCTAAATGAGCAGTTCTTC.

This chain links TRBV25-1 with TRBJ2-7; 8 positions agree with TRBD1. Germline V gives CDR1 MGHDK, CDR2 SYGVNS. V shed 4 bases, J shed 2 bases, and the junction held 7 bases outside the gene matches. The CDR3 contains 15 residues. CDR3 sequence: CASSAPGTGTYEQYF. CDR3 DNA sequence: TGTGCCAGCAGTGCCCCCGGGACAGGAACCTACGAGCAGTACTTC.

This sequence joins TRBV7-6 and TRBJ1-5, with TRBD1 as a possible D gene (5 bases). V was pared by 4 bases and J by 1 base, with 11 bases between. This CDR3 is 15 amino acids long. Germline CDR1 and CDR2: SGHVS and FNYEAQ. The CDR3 reads CASSSIGHSNQPQHF. CDR3 bases: TGTGCCAGCAGCTCCATAGGACACAGCAATCAGCCCCAGCATTTT.

The chain couples TRBV5-4 to TRBJ1-4; D perhaps matches TRBD1 (5 bases). V dropped 4 bases and J dropped 5 bases, with 12 bases sitting between them. The CDR3 has 14 amino acids. CDR1 is SGHNT and CDR2 is YYREEE in the germline V gene (reference sequence). CDR3 in amino acids: CASSPDRANEKLFF. The CDR3 region has the DNA TGTGCCAGCAGCCCCGACAGAGCAAATGAAAAACTGTTTTTT.

This chain uses TRBV18 with TRBJ1-2; D may be TRBD1 (6 bases). The V gene's germline CDR1 is KGHSH and CDR2 LQKENI. CDR3 length equals 15 residues. V gave up 0 bases and J gave up 6 bases, with 14 bases separating them. The CDR3 bases are TGTGCCAGCTCACCACCGAGCCGGACAGTACATGGCTACACCTTC. Protein: CASSPPSRTVHGYTF.

V usage is TRBV5-1 and J usage is TRBJ2-1; TRBD1 or TRBD2 may be the D gene (6 bases each). Trimming removed 5 bases from V and 2 bases from J, with 20 bases in between. CDR3 length: 17 residues. Germline CDR1 and CDR2: SGHRS and YFSETQ. The CDR3 here is CASSPVGGSITYNEQFF. CDR3 sequence (DNA): TGCGCCAGCAGTCCCGTGGGGGGCTCCATAACCTACAATGAGCAGTTCTTC.